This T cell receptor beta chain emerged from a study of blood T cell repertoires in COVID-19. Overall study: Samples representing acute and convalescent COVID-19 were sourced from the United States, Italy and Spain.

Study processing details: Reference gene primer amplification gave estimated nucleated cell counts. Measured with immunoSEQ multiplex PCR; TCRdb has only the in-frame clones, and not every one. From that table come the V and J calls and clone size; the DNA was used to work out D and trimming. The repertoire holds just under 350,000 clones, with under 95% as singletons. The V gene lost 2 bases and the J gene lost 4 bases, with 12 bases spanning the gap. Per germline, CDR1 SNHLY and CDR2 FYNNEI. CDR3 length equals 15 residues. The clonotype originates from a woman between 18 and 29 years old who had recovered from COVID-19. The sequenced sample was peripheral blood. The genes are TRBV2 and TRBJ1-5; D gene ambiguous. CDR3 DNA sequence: TGTGCCAGCAGTGAACACACAGTTCAAAATCAGCCCCAGCATTTT. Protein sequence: CASSEHTVQNQPQHF.